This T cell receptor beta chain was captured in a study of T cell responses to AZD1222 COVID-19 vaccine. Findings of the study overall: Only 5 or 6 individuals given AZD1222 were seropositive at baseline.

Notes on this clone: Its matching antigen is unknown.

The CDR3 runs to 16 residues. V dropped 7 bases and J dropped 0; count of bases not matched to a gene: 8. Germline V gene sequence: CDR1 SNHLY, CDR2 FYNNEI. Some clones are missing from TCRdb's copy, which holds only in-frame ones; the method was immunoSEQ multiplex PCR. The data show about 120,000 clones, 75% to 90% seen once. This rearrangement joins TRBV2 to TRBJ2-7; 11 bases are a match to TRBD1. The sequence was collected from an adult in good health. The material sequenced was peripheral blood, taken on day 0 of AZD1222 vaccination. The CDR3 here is CASIDIGQGASYEQYF. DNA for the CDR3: TGTGCCAGCATCGACATTGGACAGGGGGCCTCCTACGAGCAGTACTTC.